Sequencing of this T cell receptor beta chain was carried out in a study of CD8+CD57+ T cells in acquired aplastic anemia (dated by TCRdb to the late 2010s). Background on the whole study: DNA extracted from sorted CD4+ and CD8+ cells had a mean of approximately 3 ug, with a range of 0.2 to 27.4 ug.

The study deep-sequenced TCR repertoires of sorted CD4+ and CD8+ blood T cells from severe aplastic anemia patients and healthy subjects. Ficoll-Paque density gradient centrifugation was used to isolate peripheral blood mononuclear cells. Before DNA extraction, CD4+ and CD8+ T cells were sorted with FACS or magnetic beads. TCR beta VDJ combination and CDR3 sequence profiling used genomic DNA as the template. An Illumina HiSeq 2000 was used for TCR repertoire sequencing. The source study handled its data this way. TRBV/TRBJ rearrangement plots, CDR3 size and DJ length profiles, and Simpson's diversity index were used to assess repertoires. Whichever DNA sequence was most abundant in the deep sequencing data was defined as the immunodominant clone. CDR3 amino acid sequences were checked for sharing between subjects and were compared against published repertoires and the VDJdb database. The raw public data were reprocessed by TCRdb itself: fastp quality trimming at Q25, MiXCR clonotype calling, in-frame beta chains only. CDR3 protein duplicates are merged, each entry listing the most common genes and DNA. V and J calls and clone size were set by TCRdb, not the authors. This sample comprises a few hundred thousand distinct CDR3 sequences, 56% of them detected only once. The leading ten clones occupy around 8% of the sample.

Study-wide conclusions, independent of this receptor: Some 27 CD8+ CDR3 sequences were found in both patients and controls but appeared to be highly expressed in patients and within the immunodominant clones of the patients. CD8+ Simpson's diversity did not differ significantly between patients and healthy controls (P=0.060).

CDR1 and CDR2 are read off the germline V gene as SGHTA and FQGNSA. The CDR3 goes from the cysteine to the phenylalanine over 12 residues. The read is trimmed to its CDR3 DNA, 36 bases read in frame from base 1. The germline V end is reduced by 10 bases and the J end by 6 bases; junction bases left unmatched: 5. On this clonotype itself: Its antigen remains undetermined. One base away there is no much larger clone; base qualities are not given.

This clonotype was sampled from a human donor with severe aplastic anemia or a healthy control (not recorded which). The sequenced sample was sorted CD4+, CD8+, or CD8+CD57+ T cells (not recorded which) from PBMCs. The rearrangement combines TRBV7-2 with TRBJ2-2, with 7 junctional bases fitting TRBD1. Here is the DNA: TGTGCCATCTGGGGACAGCCCGGGGAGCTGTTTTTT. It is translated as CAIWGQPGELFF.